This T cell receptor beta chain was sequenced during a study of shared clonotypes between healthy human individuals. General observations from the study: Lower generation probabilities were found for non-shared clonotypes than for those shared by all four donors. Larger estimated richness was generally seen in naive subsets than in memory subsets.

The V end lost 1 base, the J end lost 4 bases, and 6 bases lay between the germline ends. Germline CDR1 and CDR2: SGHTA and FQGNSA. This CDR3 contains 13 residues. Those who donated, Caucasian adults without exception, all lived in Nashville, Tennessee. Measured with immunoSEQ multiplex PCR; TCRdb has only the in-frame clones, and not every one. The table has around 990,000 clones, 60% to 85% seen once. With regard to this clone: The antigen remains undetermined.

J is TRBJ2-3 and V is TRBV7-2; D not resolved. The receptor was derived from a man aged 18 to 29 in good health. Some clones in this sample may be carry-over from other donors' samples. The specimen sequenced was memory CD4+ T cells from PBMCs. As to subset: CD45RA-negative fraction. The CDR3 spells CASSLVPADTQYF. In nucleotides, the CDR3 is TGTGCCAGCAGCTTAGTTCCGGCAGATACGCAGTATTTT.